This TCR beta chain stems from a study of T-cell reconstitution after alpha-beta-depleted transplantation in children. As for this clonotype: The antigen remains undetermined.

Study conclusions and caveats: T-cell counts and diversity at one year post-transplant came mainly from newly produced T cells.

TCRbeta library construction was performed incorporating unique molecular identifiers. MiXCR, run by TCRdb on the PCR reads, gives a single entry per CDR3 protein. This sample has around 370,000 distinct CDR3 sequences, with around 15% found just once. The sequence was collected from a male patient aged 2-9 years who had a stem cell transplant for acute lymphoblastic leukemia, so the T cells may come from the graft donor. The material was PBMCs, mostly from graft donor cells, obtained 360 days after TCRalphabeta/CD19-depleted stem cell transplant.

CDR3 residues: CSASGPTGAKNIQYF. The CDR3 DNA follows: TGCAGTGCTAGCGGACCCACGGGGGCCAAAAACATTCAGTACTTC. This chain uses TRBV20-1 with TRBJ2-4; a possible D gene is TRBD2 (5 bases). The germline V gene has CDR1 DFQATT and CDR2 SNEGSKA (reference sequence). The CDR3 consists of 15 residues. The germline V and J ends were trimmed by 3 bases and 1 base, with 13 bases remaining between them.